This T cell receptor beta chain appears in the sequencing data of a study of shared clonotypes between healthy human individuals. Study overall: CD4 naive cells filled three plates per donor, CD4 memory three, CD8 naive two and CD8 memory one. Study-level results: Non-shared clonotypes had lower generation probabilities than clonotypes shared by all four sorted-subset donors.

Genomic DNA per cell subset filled all wells of several immunoSEQ plates. For sorted subsets, approximately 200 ng DNA per replicate equaled about 30,000 T cell genomes. TCRdb's table, derived via immunoSEQ multiplex PCR, lists solely in-frame clones and lacks some. The repertoire holds around 1.5 million clones, with under 99% as singletons. This CDR3 region has 16 residues. V dropped 2 bases and J dropped 0 bases, with 8 bases sitting between them. CDR1 is MNHNS, CDR2 SASEGT, per germline. With respect to this clone: Its antigen is unidentified.

The sequenced sample consisted of naive CD4+ T cells sorted from blood. Specified subset: CD45RA+ positively selected. The genes are TRBV6-1 and TRBJ2-6; D not certain. The TCR originated in a man aged 25-45 years in good health. CDR3 protein: CASSEFWASGANVLTF. DNA for the CDR3: TGTGCCAGCAGTGAATTTTGGGCCTCTGGGGCCAACGTCCTGACTTTC.